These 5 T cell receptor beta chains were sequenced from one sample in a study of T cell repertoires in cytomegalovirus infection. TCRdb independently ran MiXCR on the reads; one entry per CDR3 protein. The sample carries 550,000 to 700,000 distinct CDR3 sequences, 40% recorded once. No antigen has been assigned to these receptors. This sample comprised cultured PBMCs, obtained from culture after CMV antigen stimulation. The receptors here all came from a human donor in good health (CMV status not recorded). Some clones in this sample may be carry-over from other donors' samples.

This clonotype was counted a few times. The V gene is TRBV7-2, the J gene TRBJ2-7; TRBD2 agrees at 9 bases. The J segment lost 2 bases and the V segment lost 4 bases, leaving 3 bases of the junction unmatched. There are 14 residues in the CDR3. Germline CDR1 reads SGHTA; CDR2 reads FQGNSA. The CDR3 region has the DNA TGTGCCAGCAGCTCTAGCGGGGCGCCCTACGAGCAGTACTTC. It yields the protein CASSSSGAPYEQYF.

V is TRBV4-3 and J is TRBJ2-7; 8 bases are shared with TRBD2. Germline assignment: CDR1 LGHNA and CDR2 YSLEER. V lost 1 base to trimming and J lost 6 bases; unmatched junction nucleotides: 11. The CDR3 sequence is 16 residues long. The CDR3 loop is CASSQGRSSGSSEQYF. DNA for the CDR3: TGCGCCAGCAGCCAAGGTAGGTCCAGCGGGAGCAGCGAGCAGTACTTC.

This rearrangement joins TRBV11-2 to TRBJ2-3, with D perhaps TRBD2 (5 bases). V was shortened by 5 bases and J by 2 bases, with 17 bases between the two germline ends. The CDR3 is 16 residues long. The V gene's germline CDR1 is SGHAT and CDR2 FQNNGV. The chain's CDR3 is CASSPRASYITDTQYF. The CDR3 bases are TGTGCCAGCAGCCCGAGGGCCAGCTATATCACAGATACGCAGTATTTT.

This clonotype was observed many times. Here the CDR3 DNA reads TGTGCCAGCAGTAAGGCCCACGAGCAGTACTTC. As protein: CASSKAHEQYF. The chain uses TRBV7-2 and TRBJ2-7, with no clear D. This CDR3 region has 11 residues. Trimming shortened V by 6 bases and J by 5 bases, and 8 bases separated the two germline ends. Germline V gives CDR1 SGHTA, CDR2 FQGNSA.

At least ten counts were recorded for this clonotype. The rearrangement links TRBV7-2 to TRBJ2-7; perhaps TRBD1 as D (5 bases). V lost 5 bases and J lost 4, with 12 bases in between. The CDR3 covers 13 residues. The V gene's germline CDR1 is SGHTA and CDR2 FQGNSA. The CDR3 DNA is TGTGCCAGCAGCACTCGGACACCTTACGAGCAGTACTTC. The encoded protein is CASSTRTPYEQYF.